This T cell receptor (beta chain) was documented in a study of T-cell memory formation after mild COVID-19. This clonotype was seen more than once but under ten times. The CDR3 has 16 amino acids. In germline, CDR1 is KGHSH, CDR2 LQKENI. The ends lost 2 bases at V and 2 bases at J; junction bases unmatched: 5. MiXCR, run by TCRdb on the 5' RACE reads, gives a single entry per CDR3 protein. This table holds about 560,000 distinct CDR3 sequences, 15% to 20% found once. The specimen sequenced was PBMCs or a T cell subset sorted from them (not recorded which). The V gene is TRBV18, the J gene TRBJ1-5; 8 bases map to TRBD1. This clonotype was obtained from an adult woman who had mild COVID-19 (a few samples of this study predate the infection). Cell type and time point are not known. This CDR3 reads CASSPGQGVGNQPQHF. CDR3 DNA: TGTGCCAGCTCACCAGGACAGGGCGTAGGCAATCAGCCCCAGCATTTT.